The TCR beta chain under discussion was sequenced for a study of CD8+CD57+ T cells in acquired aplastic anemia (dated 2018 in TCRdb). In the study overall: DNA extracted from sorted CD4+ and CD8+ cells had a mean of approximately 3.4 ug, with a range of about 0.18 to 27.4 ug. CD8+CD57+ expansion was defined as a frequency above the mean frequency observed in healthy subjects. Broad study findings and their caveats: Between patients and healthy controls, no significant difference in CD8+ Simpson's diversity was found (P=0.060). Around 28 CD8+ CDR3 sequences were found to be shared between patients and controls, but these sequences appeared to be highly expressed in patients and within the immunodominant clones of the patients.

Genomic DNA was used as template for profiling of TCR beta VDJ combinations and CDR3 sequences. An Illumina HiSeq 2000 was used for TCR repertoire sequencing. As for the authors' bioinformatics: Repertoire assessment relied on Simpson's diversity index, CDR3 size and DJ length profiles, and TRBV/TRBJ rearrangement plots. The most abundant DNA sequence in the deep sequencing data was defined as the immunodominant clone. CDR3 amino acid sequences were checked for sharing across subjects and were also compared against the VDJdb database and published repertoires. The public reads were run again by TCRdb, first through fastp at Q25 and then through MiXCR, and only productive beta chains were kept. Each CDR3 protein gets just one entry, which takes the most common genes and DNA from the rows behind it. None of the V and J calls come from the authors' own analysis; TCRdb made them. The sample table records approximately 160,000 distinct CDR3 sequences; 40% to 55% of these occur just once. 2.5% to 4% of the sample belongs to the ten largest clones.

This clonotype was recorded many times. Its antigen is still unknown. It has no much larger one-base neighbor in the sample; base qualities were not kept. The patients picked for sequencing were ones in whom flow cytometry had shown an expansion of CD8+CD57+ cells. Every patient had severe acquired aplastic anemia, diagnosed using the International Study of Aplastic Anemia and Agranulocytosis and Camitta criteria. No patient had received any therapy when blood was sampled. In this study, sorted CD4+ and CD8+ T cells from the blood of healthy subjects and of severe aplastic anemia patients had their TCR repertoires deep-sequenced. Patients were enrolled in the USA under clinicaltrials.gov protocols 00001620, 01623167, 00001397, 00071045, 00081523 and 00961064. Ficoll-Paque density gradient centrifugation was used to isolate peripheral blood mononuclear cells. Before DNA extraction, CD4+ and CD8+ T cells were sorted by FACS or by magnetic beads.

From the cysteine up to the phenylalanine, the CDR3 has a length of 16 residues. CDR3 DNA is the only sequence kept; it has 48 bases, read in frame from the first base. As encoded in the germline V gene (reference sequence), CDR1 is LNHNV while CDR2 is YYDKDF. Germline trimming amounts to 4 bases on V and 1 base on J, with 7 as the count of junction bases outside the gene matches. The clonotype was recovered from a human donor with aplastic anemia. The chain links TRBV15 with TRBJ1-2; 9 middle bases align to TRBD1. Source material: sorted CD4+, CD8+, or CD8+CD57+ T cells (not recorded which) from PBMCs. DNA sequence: TGTGCCACCAGCATAGAGACAGGGGGTAATAACTATGGCTACACCTTC. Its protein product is CATSIETGGNNYGYTF.